This entry lists 32 T cell receptor beta chains sequenced from one sample in a study of T cell repertoires in cytomegalovirus infection. MiXCR was run by TCRdb on the reads, yielding one entry per CDR3 protein. The repertoire has more than 200,000 distinct CDR3 sequences, roughly 9.1% of them found once; the top ten carry about 15%. Sequencing used PBMCs. The receptor source for this set is a human donor in good health (CMV status not recorded). Some clones in this sample may be carry-over from other donors' samples.

The V call is TRBV5-1, the J call TRBJ2-7; weak D call: TRBD1 (6 bases). The V gene's germline CDR1 is SGHRS and CDR2 YFSETQ. The CDR3 runs 12 residues. V was shortened by 3 bases and J by 2 bases, with 6 bases between the two germline ends. Here the CDR3 reads CASSWDTYEQYF. CDR3 DNA sequence: TGCGCCAGCAGCTGGGACACCTACGAGCAGTACTTC. Using reference TRBV5-1 and TRBJ2-7 for the parts outside the CDR3, the full variable domain is KAGVTQTPRYLIKTRGQQVTLSCSPISGHRSVSWYQQTPGQGLQFLFEYFSETQRNKGNFPGRFSGRQFSNSRSEMNVSTLELGDSALYLCASSWDTYEQYFGPGTRLTVT.

This clonotype came up many times. This sequence joins TRBV6-6 and TRBJ1-6; TRBD1 is a possible D gene (6 bases). Germline V gives CDR1 MNHNY, CDR2 SVGAGI (reference sequence). The CDR3 is 16 amino acids. The V gene lost 5 bases and the J gene lost 7 bases, with 18 bases spanning the gap. CDR3: CASSPIGQLGNSPLHF. The DNA for the CDR3 is TGTGCCAGCAGTCCCATTGGACAGTTGGGAAATTCACCCCTCCACTTT.

This clonotype occurred many times. The CDR3 coding sequence is TGTGCCAGCAGGACCGGGACCGAAGCTTTCTTT. It is translated as CASRTGTEAFF. The gene calls are TRBV6-2 or TRBV6-3 and TRBJ1-1; the D gene is possibly TRBD1 (5 bases). Germline values: CDR1 MNHEY, CDR2 SVGEGT. The length of the CDR3 is 11 residues. V shed 6 bases and J shed 8 bases, with 10 bases lying between them.

This clonotype was detected a few times. V gene TRBV6-2 or TRBV6-3 combines with J gene TRBJ2-7; TRBD1 aligns across 10 bases. V was pared by 0 bases and J by 4 bases, with 3 bases of the junction left unmatched. CDR1 MNHEY and CDR2 SVGEGT come from the germline V gene. The CDR3 is made up of 15 amino acids. This chain's CDR3 is CASSYSDRGYYEQYF. The CDR3 DNA reads as TGTGCCAGCAGTTACTCGGACAGGGGGTATTACGAGCAGTACTTC.

The sample holds many counts of this clonotype. The J gene is TRBJ1-4, the V gene TRBV7-6, with TRBD1 matching over 7 bases. The CDR3 runs 14 residues. Germline lookup yields CDR1 SGHVS and CDR2 FNYEAQ. J gave up 7 bases and V 4 bases, and 6 bases lay outside the gene matches. The CDR3: CASSYRQGGEKLFF. CDR3 nucleotide sequence: TGTGCCAGCAGCTATAGACAGGGCGGTGAAAAACTGTTTTTT. Using reference TRBV7-6 and TRBJ1-4 for the parts outside the CDR3, the full variable domain is GAGVSQSPRYKVTKRGQDVALRCDPISGHVSLYWYRQALGQGPEFLTYFNYEAQQDKSGLPNDRFSAERPEGSISTLTIQRTEQRDSAMYRCASSYRQGGEKLFFGSGTQLSVL.

CDR3 coding DNA: TGTGCCAGCAGCTCTCCGGGGGCGGGACAGGGGAACTATGGCTACACCTTC. Its protein is CASSSPGAGQGNYGYTF. The chain has TRBV28 and TRBJ1-2, with 10 bases lining up with TRBD1. The ends lost 6 bases at V and 2 bases at J; junction bases unmatched: 12. The germline gives CDR1 MDHEN, CDR2 SYDVKM. The length of the CDR3 is 17 residues.

Comments on this clonotype: A much larger clone lies a single base off, so this may be a read error. The gene calls are TRBV12-3 or TRBV12-4 and TRBJ1-1, with D tentatively TRBD1 (5 bases). The length of the CDR3 is 13 residues. The CDR3 loop reads CTSSTSQGAWAFF. In DNA form, the CDR3 reads TGTACCAGCAGCACAAGCCAGGGAGCGTGGGCTTTCTTT.

Only a few counts were recorded for this clonotype. The CDR3 nucleotides read TGCAGTGCTAGCCCGGGGGGGAGCTATGGCTACACCTTC. It codes for CSASPGGSYGYTF. The rearrangement uses TRBV20-1 and TRBJ1-2, with D perhaps matching TRBD1 (5 bases). The ends were cut back, 3 bases at V and 4 bases at J, with 12 bases in the middle. The CDR3 contains 13 residues. Germline V CDR1 and CDR2: DFQATT, SNEGSKA (reference sequence).

This clonotype is labeled as medium-sized. The chain has TRBV7-2 and TRBJ2-7; 11 nucleotides line up with TRBD2. The CDR3 extends over 15 amino acids. Germline V gene sequence: CDR1 SGHTA, CDR2 FQGNSA. After removal of 0 bases from V and 7 bases from J, the junction contained 5 bases not matched to a gene. CDR3 sequence reads: CASSLAGLAVQEQYF. The CDR3 DNA sequence: TGTGCCAGCAGCTTAGCGGGACTAGCGGTGCAAGAGCAGTACTTC.

Ten or more counts support this clonotype. The genes are TRBV28 and TRBJ1-2, with D perhaps matching TRBD1 (6 bases). V shed 2 bases and J shed 2 bases, with 18 bases lying between them. The length of the CDR3 is 17 residues. Germline V gene sequence: CDR1 MDHEN, CDR2 SYDVKM. The CDR3 is CASSLTGLGQQNYGYTF. The CDR3 nucleotides read TGTGCCAGCAGTTTAACAGGCCTCGGACAGCAGAACTATGGCTACACCTTC.

This clonotype has at least ten counts. One junction end disagrees with the germline gene, perhaps due to a read error. This chain uses TRBV29-1 with TRBJ1-2; 7 positions agree with TRBD1. The CDR3 sequence is 11 residues long. CDR1 and CDR2 from the germline V gene are SQVTM and ANQGSEA. The CDR3 DNA follows: TGCAGCGTGGGGACAGCACTTCCAAATCCCTTC. It is translated as CSVGTALPNPF. The full variable domain, completed using reference TRBV29-1 and TRBJ1-2, is SAVISQKPSRDICQRGTSLTIQCQVDSQVTMMFWYRQQPGQSLTLIATANQGSEATYESGFVIDKFPISRPNLTFSTLTVSNMSPEDSSIYLCSVGTALPNPFGSGTRLTVV.

This clonotype has at least ten counts. The chain is built from TRBV4-1 and TRBJ1-5, with unresolved D. V dropped 0 bases and J dropped 9 bases, with 12 bases sitting between them. CDR1 is MGHRA and CDR2 is YSYEKL in the germline V gene. The CDR3 runs 14 residues. This chain's CDR3 is CASSQDKVPGPQHF. The CDR3 DNA reads TGCGCCAGCAGCCAAGATAAGGTCCCTGGGCCCCAGCATTTT.

This clonotype was recorded at least ten times. The rearrangement uses TRBV6-1 and TRBJ1-1; the D is unclear. The CDR3 contains 13 residues. Per germline, CDR1 MNHNS and CDR2 SASEGT. Trimming took 5 bases from V and 1 from J, leaving 8 bases between them. The CDR3 loop is CASSFSENTEAFF. The CDR3 DNA is TGTGCCAGCAGTTTTTCAGAGAACACTGAAGCTTTCTTT.

The table lists this clonotype with many counts. This chain uses TRBV5-1 with TRBJ2-5, with TRBD2 matching 8 bases. After removal of 2 bases from V and 0 bases from J, the junction contained 3 bases not matched to a gene. Germline V lookup: CDR1 SGHRS, CDR2 YFSETQ. The CDR3 is 15 residues long. The CDR3 nucleotides are TGCGCCAGCAGCTTCGGCGGGAGGAACCAAGAGACCCAGTACTTC. This sequence encodes CASSFGGRNQETQYF.

This clonotype has a count of ten or more. The rearrangement links TRBV12-3 or TRBV12-4 to TRBJ2-1, with D perhaps assigned TRBD1 or TRBD2 (5 bases each). The CDR3 contains 14 residues. Trimming shortened V by 5 bases and J by 8 bases, and 16 bases separated the two germline ends. CDR3 loop: CASSRTGAQDEQFF. CDR3 bases: TGTGCCAGCAGTAGAACCGGGGCACAGGATGAGCAGTTCTTC.

A note on this clonotype: One end of the junction varies from germline; a read error may be responsible. The chain links TRBV7-3 to TRBJ1-1; D unclear. The CDR3 runs to 15 residues. CDR1 and CDR2 (germline): SGHTA, FQGTGA. CDR3 nucleotides: TGTGCCAGCAGCCTAACTGCGGATACAACCCCGGAAGCTTTCTTT. It codes for CASSLTADTTPEAFF. Variable domain in full (rest from reference TRBV7-3 and TRBJ1-1): GAGVSQTPSNKVTEKGKYVELRCDPISGHTALYWYRQSLGQGPEFLIYFQGTGAADDSGLPNDRFFAVRPEGSVSTLKIQRTERGDSAVYLCASSLTADTTPEAFFGQGTRLTVV.

This sequence joins TRBV18 and TRBJ2-7; the D gene is possibly TRBD2 (5 bases). The CDR3 has 14 residues. Trimming took 0 bases from V and 2 from J, leaving 8 bases between them. Germline loops: CDR1 KGHSH, CDR2 LQKENI. CDR3 coding DNA: TGTGCCAGCTCACCACCAGAGGGAACCTACGAGCAGTACTTC. It codes for CASSPPEGTYEQYF.

This clonotype was seen repeatedly, ten times or more. The V gene is TRBV12-3 or TRBV12-4, the J gene TRBJ1-2, with 7 bases matching TRBD1. The V gene end was trimmed by 4 bases and the J gene end by 8 bases; junction bases not matched to a gene: 16. The CDR3 sequence is 16 residues long. CDR3: CASSYSPDREKHGYTF. The DNA of the CDR3 is TGTGCCAGCAGTTATAGCCCCGACAGGGAGAAACACGGCTACACCTTC.

This clonotype was counted at least ten times. J is TRBJ2-3 and V is TRBV7-6, with 10 bases aligning to TRBD2. Germline V gene sequence: CDR1 SGHVS, CDR2 FNYEAQ. V was pared by 5 bases and J by 4 bases, with 9 bases of the junction left unmatched. The CDR3 is 16 amino acids. CDR3 bases: TGTGCCAGCAGCGTACGTAGCGGGAGGAGTGCAGATACGCAGTATTTT. The encoded protein is CASSVRSGRSADTQYF. Using reference TRBV7-6 and TRBJ2-3 for the parts outside the CDR3, the full variable domain is GAGVSQSPRYKVTKRGQDVALRCDPISGHVSLYWYRQALGQGPEFLTYFNYEAQQDKSGLPNDRFSAERPEGSISTLTIQRTEQRDSAMYRCASSVRSGRSADTQYFGPGTRLTVL.

This clonotype was observed at least ten times. The rearrangement joins TRBV20-1 to TRBJ1-2; TRBD1 might be the D (5 bases). Trimming stripped 1 base from V and 7 bases from J, with 13 bases between. This CDR3 spans 13 amino acids. Germline CDR1 is DFQATT and CDR2 is SNEGSKA (reference sequence). This chain's CDR3 is CSARAPGAGGYTF. Written as DNA, the CDR3 is TGCAGTGCTAGAGCCCCCGGGGCCGGTGGCTACACCTTC.

The chain joins TRBV19 to TRBJ1-5; 7 bases align to TRBD1. This CDR3 spans 17 amino acids. Germline assignment: CDR1 LNHDA and CDR2 SQIVND (reference sequence). Trimming cost V 7 bases and J 5 bases; bases outside gene matches: 17. The CDR3 DNA follows: TGTGCCAGTACTCCTTGGAGGGGGACAGAGTCCTATCAGCCCCAGCATTTT. It specifies CASTPWRGTESYQPQHF.

This chain uses TRBV28 with TRBJ2-2; D is unclear. The V end was cut by 3 bases, the J end by 2 bases, with 10 bases between. The CDR3 runs 15 residues. Germline V gene lookup returns CDR1 MDHEN and CDR2 SYDVKM. Written as DNA, the CDR3 is TGTGCCAGCAGTTTTCTACTCGGAAACACCGGGGAGCTGTTTTTT. Amino acid sequence: CASSFLLGNTGELFF.

In this sample, this clonotype turned up a few times. The V and J genes are TRBV20-1 and TRBJ1-2, with D perhaps TRBD1 (6 bases). Germline lookup yields CDR1 DFQATT and CDR2 SNEGSKA (reference sequence). The CDR3 runs 16 residues. The ends were cut back, 1 base at V and 0 bases at J, with 15 bases in the middle. The CDR3 coding sequence is TGCAGTGCTAGAGCTCCCTCAGGGGACTCTAACTATGGCTACACCTTC. Translated: CSARAPSGDSNYGYTF.

J is TRBJ2-3 and V is TRBV7-3; 9 bases agree with TRBD2. The CDR3 consists of 16 residues. J gave up 4 bases and V 1 base, and 6 bases lay outside the gene matches. The germline CDR1 and CDR2 sequences are SGHTA and FQGTGA. The CDR3 sequence is CASSLKRGASADTQYF. DNA for the CDR3: TGTGCCAGCAGCTTAAAGCGGGGGGCTAGCGCAGATACGCAGTATTTT.

This clonotype has a count of ten or more. This chain uses TRBV7-2 with TRBJ1-2; TRBD1 aligns across 10 bases. This CDR3 region has 16 residues. V lost 5 bases, J lost 6 bases, and 12 bases stayed unmatched. The germline CDR1 and CDR2 sequences are SGHTA and FQGNSA. This CDR3 is CASSRAPGQGSHGYTF. CDR3 sequence (DNA): TGTGCCAGCAGCAGGGCCCCGGGACAGGGGAGTCATGGCTACACCTTC.

CDR3 residues: CSARPGQGWTEAFF. Written as DNA, the CDR3 is TGCAGTGCTAGGCCGGGACAGGGTTGGACTGAAGCTTTCTTT. The chain couples TRBV20-1 to TRBJ1-1, with 9 nucleotides matching TRBD1. The CDR3 spans 14 residues. Germline values: CDR1 DFQATT, CDR2 SNEGSKA (reference sequence). The junction had 7 bases not matched to a gene; V was cut back by 3 bases and J by 5 bases.

This clonotype came up many times. This chain connects TRBV7-2 to TRBJ1-2, with unresolved D. Trimming shortened V by 0 bases and J by 4 bases, and 9 bases separated the two germline ends. The CDR3 is made up of 14 amino acids. Germline lookup yields CDR1 SGHTA and CDR2 FQGNSA. The CDR3 loop reads CASSLAPESYGYTF. The CDR3 coding sequence is TGTGCCAGCAGCTTAGCCCCAGAAAGCTATGGCTACACCTTC.

The chain combines TRBV7-2 with TRBJ2-7; D uncertain. This CDR3 is built from 13 residues. Trimming left V 4 bases short and J 0 bases short, with 7 bases between. Germline V CDR1 and CDR2: SGHTA, FQGNSA. This CDR3 is CASSSAPSYEQYF. The CDR3 bases are TGTGCCAGCAGCTCGGCCCCCTCCTACGAGCAGTACTTC.

The CDR3 loop reads CASSLPELAGVAYEQYF. In DNA, the CDR3 is TGTGCCAGCAGCCTGCCGGAACTAGCGGGAGTCGCCTACGAGCAGTACTTC. The chain employs TRBV7-9 and TRBJ2-7; 11 bases agree with TRBD2. Germline V gene data show CDR1 as SEHNR and CDR2 as FQNEAQ (reference sequence). Trimming at V came to 5 bases and at J to 2 bases, leaving 11 bases not matched to a gene. CDR3 length: 17 residues.

This clonotype was detected only a few times. The rearrangement links TRBV6-8 to TRBJ2-2; no clear D. This CDR3 comprises 17 residues. V was pared by 0 bases and J by 3 bases, with 14 bases between. CDR1 is MNHGY, CDR2 SAAAGT, per germline. CDR3: CASSYSESGRDTGELFF. CDR3 nucleotides: TGTGCCAGCAGTTACTCGGAGTCTGGTCGGGACACCGGGGAGCTGTTTTTT.

The chain combines TRBV27 with TRBJ1-2; TRBD1 agrees at 7 bases. J was trimmed by 6 bases and V by 4 bases; bases with no gene match: 17. The germline V gene encodes CDR1 MNHEY and CDR2 SMNVEV (reference sequence). There are 17 residues in the CDR3. CDR3 nucleotide sequence: TGTGCCAGCAGTTCTCTAACAGGGGAGCAATTTAAGAATGGCTACACCTTC. It encodes CASSSLTGEQFKNGYTF.

The CDR3 nucleotides read TGTGCCAGCCGGGACAGGGTGCGCTCTGGGGCCAACGTCCTGACTTTC. It codes for CASRDRVRSGANVLTF. The chain is built from TRBV2 and TRBJ2-6; 9 nucleotides line up with TRBD1. V shed 8 bases and J 0 bases; nucleotides not matched to a gene: 5. The CDR3 sequence is 16 residues long. Germline V gene sequence: CDR1 SNHLY, CDR2 FYNNEI.